These T cell receptor beta chains were read from a single sample in a study of technical replicates of blood from a few donors. Clones were read by immunoSEQ multiplex PCR, and TCRdb kept only the in-frame ones, dropping some. The sample lists some 48,000 clones; roughly 90% were seen once. The material sequenced was PBMCs. The receptor source for this set is a human donor in good health. Some clones in this sample may be carry-over from other donors' samples. The CDR3 runs from the conserved cysteine through the conserved F or W. D genes are given only for firm matches. The listing skips clone size in some rows; elsewhere it reads once, few, many or a size class.

TRBV4-3	15	-	-	TRBJ2-2	CASSRGRVDTGELFF	TGCGCCAGCAGCAGGGGGAGGGTCGACACCGGGGAGCTGTTTTTT
TRBV18	15	-	TRBD1	TRBJ1-2	CASSPGTAMGYGYTF	TGTGCCAGCTCCCCCGGGACAGCGATGGGCTATGGCTACACCTTC
TRBV6-1	14	-	TRBD2	TRBJ2-1	CANKAGVSYNEQFF	TGTGCCAACAAAGCGGGGGTCTCCTACAATGAGCAGTTCTTC
TRBV7-9	14	-	-	TRBJ2-5	CASSLPDSKETQYF	TGTGCCAGCAGCTTACCAGACAGCAAAGAGACCCAGTACTTC
TRBV7-8	17	-	TRBD1	TRBJ2-4	CASSLTTGGSLGNIQYF	TGTGCCAGCAGCTTAACAACAGGGGGCTCGCTAGGAAACATTCAGTACTTC
TRBV5-6	14	-	-	TRBJ2-3	CASSSSRRWDTQYF	TGTGCCAGCAGCTCGTCCAGGAGGTGGGATACGCAGTATTTT
TRBV10-3	14	-	-	TRBJ2-5	CAISVSAYQETQYF	TGTGCCATCAGTGTTTCTGCGTACCAAGAGACCCAGTACTTC
TRBV27	12	once	TRBD1	TRBJ1-2	CASRRQGGGYTF	TGTGCCAGCAGGCGACAGGGGGGTGGCTACACCTTC
TRBV27	14	-	TRBD1	TRBJ1-1	CASNRQGDFGEAFF	TGTGCCAGCAACAGACAGGGGGACTTTGGTGAAGCTTTCTTT
TRBV27	13	-	-	TRBJ1-4	CASSRREGEKLFF	TGTGCCAGCAGTAGGAGGGAGGGAGAAAAACTGTTTTTT
TRBV5-1	14	-	TRBD1	TRBJ1-4	CASSTQGDKEKLFF	TGCGCCAGCAGCACACAGGGGGATAAGGAAAAACTGTTTTTT
TRBV7-2	16	-	-	TRBJ2-2	CASSVPGVRVLGELFF	TGTGCCAGCAGCGTGCCGGGGGTTAGGGTCCTCGGGGAGCTGTTTTTT
TRBV7-9	15	-	-	TRBJ1-1	CASNLGSLKGTEAFF	TGTGCCAGCAACTTGGGTTCACTCAAGGGGACTGAAGCTTTCTTT
TRBV5-1	14	-	-	TRBJ1-1	CASSVRLLNTEAFF	TGCGCCAGCAGCGTTAGACTACTGAACACTGAAGCTTTCTTT
TRBV9	16	-	-	TRBJ1-3	CASSVGGAGTGNTIYF	TGTGCCAGCAGCGTAGGCGGGGCAGGTACTGGAAACACCATATATTTT
TRBV25-1	13	once	-	TRBJ2-2	CASSLVLPGELFF	TGTGCCAGCAGTTTGGTCCTACCCGGGGAGCTGTTTTTT
TRBV5-1	14	-	TRBD2	TRBJ2-4	CASSPPREENIQYF	TGCGCCAGCAGCCCCCCTCGGGAGGAAAACATTCAGTACTTC
TRBV7-3	15	-	TRBD2	TRBJ2-3	CASSWGGLAADTQYF	TGTGCCAGCAGCTGGGGGGGACTAGCGGCTGATACGCAGTATTTT
TRBV29-1	16	many	TRBD1	TRBJ1-5	CSVEDLPQGADQPQHF	TGCAGCGTTGAAGATCTCCCACAGGGGGCAGATCAGCCCCAGCATTTT
TRBV6-5	13	-	-	TRBJ1-1	CASSLRVNTEAFF	TGTGCCAGCAGTCTCAGGGTGAACACTGAAGCTTTCTTT